One and the same sample provided the 8 T cell receptor beta chains below, sequenced in a study of OX40 agonist ivuxolimab in advanced cancers. Clones were read by immunoSEQ multiplex PCR, and TCRdb kept only the in-frame ones, dropping some. This table has tens of thousands of clones, 89% appearing once. The sequencing here drew on CD4+ or CD8+ T cells sorted from blood, taken in a trial of the OX40 agonist ivuxolimab. These receptor sequences come from an adult with an advanced solid tumor such as melanoma, head and neck, liver or kidney cancer.

This rearrangement joins TRBV11-2 to TRBJ2-1, with D tentatively TRBD2 (5 bases). Per germline, CDR1 SGHAT and CDR2 FQNNGV. Trimming cost V 1 base and J 9 bases, with 7 bases left between them. The CDR3 consists of 12 residues. CDR3: CASSLGRTEQFF. The CDR3 region has the DNA TGTGCCAGCAGCTTAGGGAGGACTGAGCAGTTCTTC.

V and J are TRBV5-4 and TRBJ1-2, with 7 bases identical to TRBD1. The CDR3 loop spans 15 amino acids. The junction had 8 bases not matched to a gene; V was cut back by 0 bases and J by 6 bases. Germline V CDR1 and CDR2: SGHNT, YYREEE (reference sequence). The CDR3 spells CASSLGIGTEDGYTF. DNA for the CDR3: TGTGCCAGCAGCTTGGGGATTGGGACAGAAGATGGCTACACCTTC.

For the CDR3, the DNA is TGTGCCAGCAGCCAAGGGGCGAGGTTGGGCAGGGCCAATCAGCCCCAGCATTTT. It translates to CASSQGARLGRANQPQHF. The rearrangement joins TRBV4-2 to TRBJ1-5, with a tentative D call TRBD1 (5 bases). Between the trimmed V and J ends, which lost 1 base and 3 bases, there was a span of 19 bases. The CDR3 has 18 amino acids. The V gene's germline CDR1 is LGHNA and CDR2 YNFKEQ.

The CDR3 DNA reads as TGTGCCAGCAGCTTAGAAAGCGCTTCCAATCAGCCCCAGCATTTT. Encoded protein: CASSLESASNQPQHF. This chain links TRBV7-8 with TRBJ1-5; no reliable D call. This CDR3 has 15 residues. Deletions cut 1 base from V and 3 bases from J, with 10 bases between. Per germline, CDR1 SGHVS and CDR2 FQNEAQ.

This rearrangement joins TRBV5-1 to TRBJ2-5; 8 nucleotides line up with TRBD1. The length of the CDR3 is 13 residues. Germline CDR1 and CDR2: SGHRS and YFSETQ. V dropped 4 bases and J dropped 4; count of bases not matched to a gene: 3. The CDR3 loop reads CASSQTGAETQYF. DNA for the CDR3: TGCGCCAGCAGCCAGACAGGGGCAGAGACCCAGTACTTC.

The V call is TRBV6-1, the J call TRBJ1-1; a possible D gene is TRBD1 (6 bases). Deletions cut 8 bases from V and 6 bases from J, with 22 bases between. The CDR3 length is 15 residues. Germline V gene lookup returns CDR1 MNHNS and CDR2 SASEGT. The DNA of the CDR3 is TGTGCCAGCTCCCAGCCAGGACAGAGCAGATCTGAAGCTTTCTTT. It encodes CASSQPGQSRSEAFF.

J is TRBJ2-7 and V is TRBV5-4; D assignment may be TRBD1 or TRBD2 (6 bases each). V shed 6 bases and J shed 2 bases, with 18 bases lying between them. The CDR3 is 15 amino acids. From germline, CDR1 is SGHNT and CDR2 YYREEE (reference sequence). The CDR3 DNA sequence: TGTGCCAGCACCGGACCCCGGGGGCCCACCTACGAGCAGTACTTC. Translation: CASTGPRGPTYEQYF.

The chain recombines TRBV2 with TRBJ2-7, with TRBD2 matching over 13 bases. With V trimmed by 7 bases and J by 2 bases, 5 bases remained unmatched. CDR1 and CDR2 from the germline V gene are SNHLY and FYNNEI. The CDR3 runs 15 residues. Written as DNA, the CDR3 is TGTGCCAGCAAGCTGGGACTAGCGGGAACCTACGAGCAGTACTTC. Translated: CASKLGLAGTYEQYF.